This TCR beta chain is drawn from a study of blood T cells in healthy people across ages (dated by TCRdb to about 2015). Describing the broader study: In model experiments, template switching captured about one uniquely barcoded TCR beta cDNA molecule for every two T cells. For two donors (one aged 18 to 29 and one aged 80 or older), the study analyzed two additional independent replicas of 1 million unique cDNA reads from the same blood draw. Using deep sequencing normalized with unique cDNA molecular identifiers, the study measured how TCR beta repertoire diversity changes with age. The donors were split into four age groups: young (average 16 years), middle-aged (roughly 40), aged (roughly 65) and long-lived (approximately 89). Donors of different ages were randomly distributed across sequencing lanes to avoid experimental bias.

The library came from 5' RACE. TCRdb names Illumina HiSeq 2500 as the instrument used. A second PCR of roughly 7 to 12 cycles was run with a J-beta primer mix and a sample-barcoded 5' primer. A template-switch 5' adaptor carrying 12 random nucleotides introduced a unique molecular identifier onto each TCR beta cDNA molecule. At least 2.5 million CDR3-containing paired-end reads were obtained from each sample. All of the RNA was converted into first-strand cDNA using the Mint cDNA synthesis kit, with a TRBC-specific oligonucleotide serving as the primer. After uracil-DNA glycosylase treatment, a first 18-cycle PCR used universal primers M1SS and BC2_uni_R on all cDNA. The original pipeline was this. Normalization of each sample was performed by random selection of 1 million high-quality reads, each carrying a distinct molecular identifier. Reads with shared molecular identifiers were discarded instead of being binned into consensus sequences. MiTCR, run with a Q25 quality threshold and the strictest error-elimination algorithm, handled CDR3 identification, clonotype clustering and error correction. Lower-bound total TCR beta diversity was estimated with a nonparametric unseen species model using Euler transformation. TCRdb itself trimmed the public reads at Q25 with fastp, ran MiXCR and retained productive beta chains. CDR3 protein sequences are deduplicated, and each keeps its most common genes and DNA. These V and J calls derive from TCRdb rather than the authors' analysis. The sample table contains hundreds of thousands of distinct CDR3 sequences; only one count was recorded for approximately 53% of them. The top ten clones comprise roughly 24% of the sample.

Donors were roughly 40 systemically healthy Caucasian individuals from Russia aged 6 to 90 years. Ten milliliters of peripheral blood were drawn from each donor into EDTA-treated Vacutainer tubes. Ficoll-Paque density-gradient centrifugation was used to isolate PBMCs, with at least 6.5 million obtained per sample. Total RNA was extracted from PBMCs with Trizol reagent, with at least 5 micrograms obtained per sample. For every donor, an aliquot of PBMCs went through flow cytometry to measure the percentages of naive CD45RAhigh/CD27high T cells. On this clonotype itself: Its antigen is still unknown. No per-base quality is available; no much larger clone lies one base away.

Here is what the overall study found, with its caveats: As age increased, observed TCR beta diversity per million T cells dropped in a roughly linear way, and a significant reduction was already evident by age 40. Compared with the aged group, more naive CD4+ T cells, fewer expanded clones and increased TCR diversity were shown by the long-lived group, suggesting age selection. Bulk unsorted PBMC profiling prevented conclusive comparison of naive and antigen-experienced compartments. Donor CMV infection status was unknown, potentially confounding age-related changes in expanded clonotypes. A strong correlation was found between observed TCR beta diversity and the percentage of naive T cells measured by flow cytometry. Estimates of total diversity based on one million sequenced T cells were considered lower bounds and underestimates.

Trimming at the junction amounts to 7 bases on V and 4 bases on J, and the germline ends lie 12 bases apart. The CDR3 contains 12 residues, cysteine and phenylalanine counted. Only CDR3 DNA remains: 36 bases, in frame from the first base. The germline V gene (reference sequence) supplies CDR1 DFQATT and CDR2 SNEGSKA. Source material: blood. The sequence links TRBV20-1 to TRBJ2-3; the D gene cannot be named for sure. This sequence originates from a man in his forties in good health. This receptor carries the CDR3 CSGDLPADTQYF. In nucleotide form, the sequence is TGCAGTGGAGACCTTCCCGCAGATACGCAGTATTTT.